This is a list of T cell receptor beta chains from one sample in a study of human T cells and chemical hapten exposure. One entry per CDR3 protein, called by TCRdb with MiXCR from the RACE reads. Among about 380,000 distinct CDR3 sequences listed, 4% to 5.5% were seen once. Source: whole blood, taken in connection with sensitization to the hapten diphenylcyclopropenone (DPC). Receptors were obtained from a woman in her forties or fifties with alopecia areata. Some clones in this sample may be carry-over from other donors' samples. The CDR3 runs from the conserved cysteine through the conserved F or W. The D gene is left open where the match is weak. A clone size is listed for some rows: how often the clone was seen (once, few, many), or a class if it is expanded.

j_call: TRBJ2-5; d_call: TRBD1; clone_size: NA; v_call: TRBV12-3/TRBV12-4; cdr3_aa: CASSTWTGDGETQYF; cdr3_nt: TGTGCCAGCAGTACCTGGACAGGGGACGGGGAGACCCAGTACTTC
j_call: TRBJ2-7; d_call: TRBD1; clone_size: many; v_call: TRBV29-1; cdr3_aa: CSVGGQGASYEQYF; cdr3_nt: TGCAGCGTGGGAGGACAGGGGGCCTCCTACGAGCAGTACTTC
j_call: TRBJ2-1; d_call: TRBD2; clone_size: many; v_call: TRBV18; cdr3_aa: CASSPPLAGVGDEQFF; cdr3_nt: TGTGCCAGCTCACCACCACTAGCGGGAGTAGGCGATGAGCAGTTCTTC
j_call: TRBJ2-3; d_call: TRBD1; clone_size: NA; v_call: TRBV9; cdr3_aa: CASSVVGGPDTQYF; cdr3_nt: TGTGCCAGCAGCGTAGTAGGGGGCCCAGATACGCAGTATTTT
j_call: TRBJ2-5; d_call: TRBD2; clone_size: few; v_call: TRBV7-8; cdr3_aa: CASTIVLRAGGQETQYF; cdr3_nt: TGTGCCAGCACCATCGTTTTGAGGGCGGGGGGCCAAGAGACCCAGTACTTC
j_call: TRBJ2-5; d_call: NA; clone_size: few; v_call: TRBV12-3/TRBV12-4; cdr3_aa: CASSPSGGGGGETQYF; cdr3_nt: TGTGCCAGCAGTCCCTCGGGCGGCGGTGGGGGGGAGACCCAGTACTTC
j_call: TRBJ1-6; d_call: NA; clone_size: NA; v_call: TRBV7-2; cdr3_aa: CASSLAAGASSPLHF; cdr3_nt: TGTGCCAGCAGCTTAGCGGCAGGGGCCAGCTCACCCCTCCACTTT
j_call: TRBJ1-2; d_call: NA; clone_size: NA; v_call: TRBV29-1; cdr3_aa: CSVEGGIDYGYTF; cdr3_nt: TGCAGCGTTGAAGGGGGGATCGACTATGGCTACACCTTC
j_call: TRBJ2-2; d_call: NA; clone_size: few; v_call: TRBV6-6; cdr3_aa: CASSYLTPNTGELFF; cdr3_nt: TGTGCCAGCAGTTACTTGACTCCGAACACCGGGGAGCTGTTTTTT
j_call: TRBJ1-5; d_call: NA; clone_size: many; v_call: TRBV19; cdr3_aa: CASSIFGISSNQPQHF; cdr3_nt: TGTGCCAGTAGTATTTTCGGCATCTCTAGCAATCAGCCCCAGCATTTT
j_call: TRBJ2-3; d_call: TRBD2; clone_size: few; v_call: TRBV20-1; cdr3_aa: CSAAGTSGGSDTQYF; cdr3_nt: TGCAGTGCTGCCGGGACTAGCGGGGGGTCAGATACGCAGTATTTT
j_call: TRBJ1-5; d_call: NA; clone_size: many; v_call: TRBV7-2; cdr3_aa: CASSFDSLYSNQPQHF; cdr3_nt: TGTGCCAGCAGCTTCGACAGCCTTTATAGCAATCAGCCCCAGCATTTT
j_call: TRBJ2-1; d_call: TRBD2; clone_size: many; v_call: TRBV12-3/TRBV12-4; cdr3_aa: CASSLGGLATNEQFF; cdr3_nt: TGTGCCAGCAGTTTAGGGGGACTAGCCACCAATGAGCAGTTCTTC
j_call: TRBJ1-1; d_call: NA; clone_size: few; v_call: TRBV3-1; cdr3_aa: CASSQGSLVALNTEAFF; cdr3_nt: TGTGCCAGCAGCCAAGGGAGCTTGGTGGCGTTAAACACTGAAGCTTTCTTT
j_call: TRBJ1-3; d_call: NA; clone_size: many; v_call: TRBV28; cdr3_aa: CASNPGLLGNTIYF; cdr3_nt: TGTGCCAGCAACCCTGGGCTGCTCGGAAACACCATATATTTT
j_call: TRBJ2-2; d_call: NA; clone_size: many; v_call: TRBV6-6; cdr3_aa: CASSPVKAENTGELFF; cdr3_nt: TGTGCCAGCAGCCCGGTGAAGGCGGAAAACACCGGGGAGCTGTTTTTT
j_call: TRBJ1-1; d_call: NA; clone_size: many; v_call: TRBV7-9; cdr3_aa: CASSLAGAGGTEAFF; cdr3_nt: TGTGCCAGCAGCTTAGCGGGGGCCGGCGGCACTGAAGCTTTCTTT
j_call: TRBJ1-1; d_call: NA; clone_size: few; v_call: TRBV9; cdr3_aa: CASSVEVSLNTEAFF; cdr3_nt: TGTGCCAGCAGCGTAGAGGTCAGCTTGAACACTGAAGCTTTCTTT
j_call: TRBJ1-1; d_call: NA; clone_size: many; v_call: TRBV6-5; cdr3_aa: CASRKDNGNTEAFF; cdr3_nt: TGTGCCAGCAGGAAAGACAACGGGAACACTGAAGCTTTCTTT
j_call: TRBJ1-5; d_call: NA; clone_size: NA; v_call: TRBV20-1; cdr3_aa: CSASYPQHF; cdr3_nt: TGCAGTGCTTCCTATCCCCAGCATTTT
j_call: TRBJ1-2; d_call: NA; clone_size: many; v_call: TRBV29-1; cdr3_aa: CSVEEETGTANYGYTF; cdr3_nt: TGCAGCGTTGAAGAAGAGACAGGAACTGCTAACTATGGCTACACCTTC
j_call: TRBJ2-7; d_call: TRBD2; clone_size: many; v_call: TRBV3-1; cdr3_aa: CASSNTPSGRANEQYF; cdr3_nt: TGTGCCAGCAGTAATACCCCTAGCGGGAGGGCCAACGAGCAGTACTTC
j_call: TRBJ2-3; d_call: NA; clone_size: many; v_call: TRBV11-2; cdr3_aa: CASSASLSTDTQYF; cdr3_nt: TGTGCCAGCAGCGCCTCGCTGAGCACAGATACGCAGTATTTT
j_call: TRBJ2-2; d_call: NA; clone_size: NA; v_call: TRBV6-2/TRBV6-3; cdr3_aa: CASSYPFSLHSNTGELFF; cdr3_nt: TGTGCCAGCAGTTACCCATTCTCACTGCACTCTAACACCGGGGAGCTGTTTTTT
j_call: TRBJ1-3; d_call: NA; clone_size: NA; v_call: TRBV29-1; cdr3_aa: CSVASGNTIYF; cdr3_nt: TGCAGCGTTGCTTCTGGAAACACCATATATTTT
j_call: TRBJ2-3; d_call: NA; clone_size: NA; v_call: TRBV11-2; cdr3_aa: CASSVRQGTAPIDTQYF; cdr3_nt: TGTGCCAGCAGCGTCCGGCAAGGGACGGCACCCATAGATACGCAGTATTTT
j_call: TRBJ2-3; d_call: NA; clone_size: NA; v_call: TRBV12-5; cdr3_aa: CASGLGRAPDTQYF; cdr3_nt: TGTGCTAGTGGTTTGGGACGGGCCCCGGATACGCAGTATTTT
j_call: TRBJ1-6; d_call: NA; clone_size: many; v_call: TRBV12-3/TRBV12-4; cdr3_aa: CASSFYNSPLHF; cdr3_nt: TGTGCCAGCAGTTTTTATAATTCACCCCTCCACTTT
j_call: TRBJ2-5; d_call: TRBD2; clone_size: NA; v_call: TRBV5-1; cdr3_aa: CASSTGSKLAGEETQYF; cdr3_nt: TGCGCCAGCAGCACCGGCTCCAAACTAGCGGGGGAGGAGACCCAGTACTTC
j_call: TRBJ1-1; d_call: NA; clone_size: NA; v_call: TRBV11-2; cdr3_aa: CASSLAGRTEAFF; cdr3_nt: TGTGCCAGCAGCTTAGCGGGTAGAACTGAAGCTTTCTTT
j_call: TRBJ2-5; d_call: NA; clone_size: many; v_call: TRBV5-1; cdr3_aa: CASSNGATQETQYF; cdr3_nt: TGCGCCAGCAGCAATGGGGCAACTCAAGAGACCCAGTACTTC
j_call: TRBJ1-2; d_call: NA; clone_size: few; v_call: TRBV6-5; cdr3_aa: CASRSNTNYGYTF; cdr3_nt: TGTGCCAGCAGGTCGAACACTAACTATGGCTACACCTTC
j_call: TRBJ1-2; d_call: TRBD1; clone_size: few; v_call: TRBV18; cdr3_aa: CASSPTTGDYGYTF; cdr3_nt: TGTGCCAGCTCCCCTACGACAGGGGACTATGGCTACACCTTC
j_call: TRBJ2-2; d_call: TRBD2; clone_size: many; v_call: TRBV5-1; cdr3_aa: CASSLTSGGANTGELFF; cdr3_nt: TGCGCCAGCAGCTTGACTAGCGGGGGAGCGAACACCGGGGAGCTGTTTTTT
j_call: TRBJ1-1; d_call: NA; clone_size: many; v_call: TRBV27; cdr3_aa: CASTTRPGYTEAFF; cdr3_nt: TGTGCCAGCACAACCCGGCCAGGGTACACTGAAGCTTTCTTT
j_call: TRBJ1-6; d_call: NA; clone_size: many; v_call: TRBV6-5; cdr3_aa: CASKEGGQRPLHF; cdr3_nt: TGTGCCAGCAAGGAGGGCGGCCAGAGGCCCCTCCACTTT
j_call: TRBJ1-2; d_call: NA; clone_size: NA; v_call: TRBV3-1; cdr3_aa: CASSPSGDPYGYTF; cdr3_nt: TGTGCCAGCAGTCCCTCCGGGGACCCCTATGGCTACACCTTC